The sequence of this T cell receptor beta chain was determined in a study of cytomegalovirus exposure and HLA in healthy donors. Germline V gene lookup returns CDR1 ENHRY and CDR2 SYGVKD. Trimming took 2 bases from V and 11 from J, leaving 16 bases between them. The CDR3 is made up of 13 amino acids. As concerns this clone: What it recognizes is unknown.

The assay was immunoSEQ multiplex PCR, and TCRdb's table has in-frame clones only and misses some. The sample holds tens of thousands of clones, around 85% seen once. Whole-study findings and limits: The TCR clusters that emerged in the first cohort tended, a later analysis found, to co-occur in the approximately 130 validation repertoires.

This receptor was obtained from a man aged 25-45 years in good health and CMV-seronegative. Specimen: PBMCs. The chain carries TRBV10-3 and TRBJ2-7; perhaps TRBD2 as D (5 bases). CDR3 coding DNA: TGTGCCATCAGTGAGCCTGGAACGGGGTTGGAGTACTTC. It is translated as CAISEPGTGLEYF.